The 13 T cell receptor beta chains reported below all come from one sample, sequenced in a study of shared clonotypes between healthy human individuals. Libraries were prepared by immunoSEQ multiplex PCR; TCRdb keeps only in-frame clonotypes and omits some of them. The table has about 2 million clones, 85% to 95% seen once. Naive CD8 cells lacked CD45RO and underwent positive selection for CCR7, leaving out terminally differentiated effector memory CD45RA+ cells. Input material: naive CD8+ T cells sorted from blood. These receptors originate from a man aged 18 to 29 in good health.

The genes are TRBV5-6 and TRBJ1-5; D unresolved. V gave up 3 bases and J gave up 7 bases, with 8 bases separating them. The CDR3 is 12 amino acids. CDR1 and CDR2 (germline): SGHDT, YYEEEE. This CDR3 is CASSSVGQPQHF. Written as DNA, the CDR3 is TGTGCCAGCAGCTCAGTAGGCCAGCCCCAGCATTTT.

The J gene is TRBJ2-5, the V gene TRBV7-9, with unresolved D. Germline lookup yields CDR1 SEHNR and CDR2 FQNEAQ (reference sequence). V lost 5 bases to trimming and J lost 5 bases, with 12 bases between them. This CDR3 has 13 residues. The CDR3 region has the DNA TGTGCCAGCAGCCATAGACAAGATGAGACCCAGTACTTC. It yields the protein CASSHRQDETQYF.

This sequence joins TRBV5-1 and TRBJ2-1, with TRBD1 matching 9 bases. The V gene end was trimmed by 9 bases and the J gene end by 8 bases; junction bases not matched to a gene: 18. Germline lookup yields CDR1 SGHRS and CDR2 YFSETQ. There are 16 residues in the CDR3. CDR3: CATRLEPGQGRDEQFF. CDR3 in DNA: TGCGCCACCAGACTTGAGCCGGGACAGGGAAGGGATGAGCAGTTCTTC.

The chain joins TRBV2 to TRBJ1-5; tentative D call: TRBD1 (5 bases). V was cut by 1 base and J by 0 bases, with 13 bases left in between. This CDR3 has 17 residues. Germline CDR1 is SNHLY and CDR2 is FYNNEI. The CDR3 bases are TGTGCCAGCAGTGAAGTTGGGGCCGAATATAGCAATCAGCCCCAGCATTTT. This encodes CASSEVGAEYSNQPQHF.

This clone was seen just once. Its ends do not fully match the called genes, so a read error is possible. V gene TRBV13 combines with J gene TRBJ1-2; D is uncertain. This CDR3 comprises 10 residues. Germline CDR1 is PRHDT and CDR2 is FYEKMQ (reference sequence). CDR3 sequence: CASSLGELHF. CDR3 nucleotides: TGTGCCAGCAGCCTTGGGGAGCTCCACTTC.

V gene TRBV11-1 combines with J gene TRBJ2-3, with D uncertain. The CDR3 covers 19 residues. V was cut by 5 bases and J by 0 bases, with 24 bases left in between. CDR1 and CDR2 from the germline V gene are SGHAT and FQDESV (reference sequence). The CDR3, as DNA: TGTGCCAGCAGCCATAGGATAGGAAGTACAGCAACTAGCACAGATACGCAGTATTTT. Its translation: CASSHRIGSTATSTDTQYF.

V is TRBV6-5 and J is TRBJ2-2; 8 bases map to TRBD1. There are 14 residues in the CDR3. The V gene end was trimmed by 7 bases and the J gene end by 5 bases; junction bases not matched to a gene: 6. Germline CDR1 and CDR2: MNHEY and SVGAGI. CDR3 nucleotide sequence: TGTGCCAGCATCGGACAGGGCCAAACCGGGGAGCTGTTTTTT. Protein: CASIGQGQTGELFF.

The chain joins TRBV6-1 to TRBJ1-1; 7 bases align to TRBD1. V was clipped by 4 bases and J by 8 bases; unmatched bases: 7. The CDR3 runs to 13 residues. Germline CDR1 and CDR2: MNHNS and SASEGT. The CDR3 bases are TGTGCCAGCAGTGGGCCAGGGGGATCCGAAGCTTTCTTT. It codes for CASSGPGGSEAFF.

The chain uses TRBV4-1 and TRBJ2-1; 9 nucleotides line up with TRBD2. The CDR3 is 16 residues long. The germline CDR1 and CDR2 sequences are MGHRA and YSYEKL. J lost 8 bases, V lost 0 bases, and 8 bases had no gene match. This chain's CDR3 is CASSQDLAGGAYEQFF. The CDR3, as DNA: TGCGCCAGCAGCCAAGATCTCGCGGGAGGGGCCTATGAGCAGTTCTTC.

The rearrangement joins TRBV27 to TRBJ2-7; D is perhaps TRBD2 (5 bases). Germline V gene lookup returns CDR1 MNHEY and CDR2 SMNVEV (reference sequence). The CDR3 runs 15 residues. V was clipped by 4 bases and J by 3 bases, with 16 bases between them. The CDR3 loop is CASSSHLGSGYEQYF. CDR3 coding DNA: TGTGCCAGCAGTTCCCACCTTGGGAGCGGCTACGAGCAGTACTTC.

This clone has only one observation. This sequence joins TRBV10-1 and TRBJ2-1; weak D call: TRBD2 (5 bases). The V end lost 3 bases, the J end lost 0 bases, and 12 bases lay between the germline ends. The CDR3 loop spans 16 amino acids. Germline lookup yields CDR1 WNHNN and CDR2 SYGVQD (reference sequence). CDR3 nucleotide sequence: TGCGCCAGCAGTGATTTGGCGGGCGTCTCCTACAATGAGCAGTTCTTC. Translating gives CASSDLAGVSYNEQFF.

About this clone itself: The sample carries other DNA sequences with the same CDR3. The CDR3 nucleotides read TGTGCCAGCAGCTTTGGTGGGACAAGCTACGAGCAGTACTTC. This codes for CASSFGGTSYEQYF. The genes are TRBV11-2 and TRBJ2-7, with D possibly matching TRBD1 (6 bases). The CDR3 has 14 residues. Germline CDR1 reads SGHAT; CDR2 reads FQNNGV. The V gene lost 3 bases and the J gene lost 3 bases, with 12 bases spanning the gap.

The chain combines TRBV2 with TRBJ2-7; D possibly matches TRBD1 or TRBD2 (5 bases each). The CDR3 loop spans 13 amino acids. Between the trimmed V and J ends, which lost 8 bases and 3 bases, there was a span of 14 bases. Germline V gene lookup returns CDR1 SNHLY and CDR2 FYNNEI. This CDR3 is CASYTGLYYEQYF. The CDR3, as DNA: TGTGCCAGCTATACGGGGCTTTACTACGAGCAGTACTTC.